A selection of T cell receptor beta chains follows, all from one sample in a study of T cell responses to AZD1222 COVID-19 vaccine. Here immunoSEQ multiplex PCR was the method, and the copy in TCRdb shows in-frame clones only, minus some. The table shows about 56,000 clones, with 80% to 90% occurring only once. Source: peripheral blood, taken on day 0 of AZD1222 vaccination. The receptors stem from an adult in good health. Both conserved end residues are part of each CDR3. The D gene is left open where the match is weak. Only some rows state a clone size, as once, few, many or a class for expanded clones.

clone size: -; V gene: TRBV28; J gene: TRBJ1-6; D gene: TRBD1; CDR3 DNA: TGTGCCAGCAGTTTATATTTGACAGGGGGCGGCTCCCTCCACTTT; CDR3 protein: CASSLYLTGGGSLHF
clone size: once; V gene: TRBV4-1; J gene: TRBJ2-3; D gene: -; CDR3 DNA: TGCGCCAGCAGCCAAATCGCGGGGTCAGATACGCAGTATTTT; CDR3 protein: CASSQIAGSDTQYF
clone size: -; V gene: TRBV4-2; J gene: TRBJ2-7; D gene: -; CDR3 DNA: TGTGCCAGCAGCCAAAGGGGCGAGCAGTACTTC; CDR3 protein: CASSQRGEQYF
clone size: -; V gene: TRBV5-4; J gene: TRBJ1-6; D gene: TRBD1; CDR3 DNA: TGTGCCAGCACCGTGGGACAGGGCAATAATTCACCCCTCCACTTT; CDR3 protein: CASTVGQGNNSPLHF
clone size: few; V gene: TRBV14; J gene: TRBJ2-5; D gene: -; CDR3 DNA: TGTGCCAGCAGCCAAGACAGGGTTTTGGAGACCCAGTACTTC; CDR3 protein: CASSQDRVLETQYF
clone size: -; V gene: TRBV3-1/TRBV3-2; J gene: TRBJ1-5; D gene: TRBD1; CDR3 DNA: TGTGCCAGCAGCCTGGGACAGGGGGCGCGTAGCAATCAGCCCCAGCATTTT; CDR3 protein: CASSLGQGARSNQPQHF
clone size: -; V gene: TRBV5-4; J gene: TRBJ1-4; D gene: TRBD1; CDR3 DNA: TGTGCCAGCAATAGACAGGGGGAAGGTGGAAAACTGTTTTTT; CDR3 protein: CASNRQGEGGKLFF
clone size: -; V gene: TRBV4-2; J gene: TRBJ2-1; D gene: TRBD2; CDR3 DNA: TGTGCCAGCAGCCAAGCAAGCGGGGGGCAATACAATGAGCAGTTCTTC; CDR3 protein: CASSQASGGQYNEQFF
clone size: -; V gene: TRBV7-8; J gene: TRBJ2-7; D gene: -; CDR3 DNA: TGTGCCAGCAGCTACGAAAGCTTTATTATCTACGAGCAGTACTTC; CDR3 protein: CASSYESFIIYEQYF
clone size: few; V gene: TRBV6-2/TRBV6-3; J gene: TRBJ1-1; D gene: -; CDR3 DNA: TGTGCCAGCAGTTACGCACTCCTGAACACTGAAGCTTTCTTT; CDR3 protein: CASSYALLNTEAFF
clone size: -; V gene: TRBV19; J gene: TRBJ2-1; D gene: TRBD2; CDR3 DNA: TGTGCCAGTAGTATAGATCGTAGGGGACTAGCGAAAGTGGAGCAGTTCTTC; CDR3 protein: CASSIDRRGLAKVEQFF
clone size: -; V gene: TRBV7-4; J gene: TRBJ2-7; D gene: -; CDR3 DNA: TGTGCCAGCAGCTTCGCCGTAGATCGGTACTTC; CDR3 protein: CASSFAVDRYF
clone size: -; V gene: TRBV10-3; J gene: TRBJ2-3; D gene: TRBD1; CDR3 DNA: TGTGCCATCAGTGAGTCTTCGGGAAGACAGGGCCGGCCAGATACGCAGTATTTT; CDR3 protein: CAISESSGRQGRPDTQYF
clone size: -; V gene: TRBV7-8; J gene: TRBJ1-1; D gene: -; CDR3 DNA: TGTGCCAGCAGCAGACGGGACGGTGAGAACACTGAAGCTTTCTTT; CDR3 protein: CASSRRDGENTEAFF
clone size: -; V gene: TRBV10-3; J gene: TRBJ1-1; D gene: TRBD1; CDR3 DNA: TGTGCCATCAGCGGTACCCAGGGGGGGACTGAAGCTTTCTTT; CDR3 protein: CAISGTQGGTEAFF
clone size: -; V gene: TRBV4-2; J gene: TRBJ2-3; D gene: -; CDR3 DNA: TGTGCCAGCAGCCAAGATTTAGGCGGGGCGGATACGCAGTATTTT; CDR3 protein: CASSQDLGGADTQYF
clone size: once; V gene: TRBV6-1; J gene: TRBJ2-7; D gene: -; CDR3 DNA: TGTGCCAGCAGTGAAACCGGGGAAGAAGAGGAGCAGTACTTC; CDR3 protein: CASSETGEEEEQYF
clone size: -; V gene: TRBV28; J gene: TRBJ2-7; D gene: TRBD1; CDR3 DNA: TGTGCCAGCAGAAAAGACAGGGGCTACGAGCAGTACTTC; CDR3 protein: CASRKDRGYEQYF
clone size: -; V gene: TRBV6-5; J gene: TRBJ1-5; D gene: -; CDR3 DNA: TGTGCCAGCAGTTACTCCCGGCTAACCGATCAGCCCCAGCATTTT; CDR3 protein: CASSYSRLTDQPQHF
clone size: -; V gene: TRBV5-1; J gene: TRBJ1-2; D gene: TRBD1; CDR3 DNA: TGCGCCAGCTCCACAGGGGCGAGGGATGGCTACACCTTC; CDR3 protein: CASSTGARDGYTF
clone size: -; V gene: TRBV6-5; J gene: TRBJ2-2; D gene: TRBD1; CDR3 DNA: TGTGCCAGCAGCTCCTTGGACAGGGACACCGGGGAGCTGTTTTTT; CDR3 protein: CASSSLDRDTGELFF
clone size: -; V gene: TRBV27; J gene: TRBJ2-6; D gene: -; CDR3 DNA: TGTGCCAGCAGTCCGCCGTTTAGGGGGGTAAAGGTGGAATCCTCTGGGGCCAACGTCCTGACTTTC; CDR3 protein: CASSPPFRGVKVESSGANVLTF
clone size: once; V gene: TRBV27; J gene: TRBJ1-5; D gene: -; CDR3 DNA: TGTGCCAGCAGTTTTCAGGGTTATAGCAATCAGCCCCAGCATTTT; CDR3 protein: CASSFQGYSNQPQHF